Following are 32 T cell receptor beta chains from one sample sequenced in a study of blood T cell repertoires in COVID-19. Sequencing was performed with immunoSEQ multiplex PCR; in TCRdb, only in-frame clones are kept and a portion is missing. The table shows fewer than 250,000 clones, with about 91% occurring only once. The specimen was PBMCs or T cells enriched from blood (not recorded which). These receptors were obtained from a woman between 45 and 60 years old with acute COVID-19.

This chain joins TRBV7-9 and TRBJ1-1; weak D call: TRBD1 (5 bases). CDR1 is SEHNR and CDR2 is FQNEAQ in the germline V gene (reference sequence). Trimming pared 3 bases from V and 0 bases from J, leaving 8 bases between. This CDR3 comprises 14 residues. Here the CDR3 reads CASSLGGVNTEAFF. CDR3 sequence (DNA): TGTGCCAGCAGCTTGGGAGGGGTGAACACTGAAGCTTTCTTT.

This clone was recorded only once. The genes are TRBV30 and TRBJ1-1; D might be TRBD1 (6 bases). Germline lookup yields CDR1 GTSNPN and CDR2 SVGIG (reference sequence). V lost 4 bases and J 0 bases, leaving 12 bases between the germline ends. The length of the CDR3 is 14 residues. CDR3 protein: CAWTGGLMNTEAFF. CDR3 DNA: TGTGCCTGGACGGGGGGCTTGATGAACACTGAAGCTTTCTTT.

This clone turned up a few times. The chain couples TRBV18 to TRBJ2-7; tentative D call: TRBD1 (6 bases). V lost 2 bases and J 0 bases, leaving 11 bases between the germline ends. The CDR3 extends over 15 amino acids. CDR1 KGHSH and CDR2 LQKENI come from the germline V gene. CDR3 nucleotides: TGTGCCAGCTCACCAGCAGGGGCGAGCTCCTACGAGCAGTACTTC. Translating gives CASSPAGASSYEQYF. Supplemented by reference TRBV18 and TRBJ2-7, the full variable domain reads NAGVMQNPRHLVRRRGQEARLRCSPMKGHSHVYWYRQLPEEGLKFMVYLQKENIIDESGMPKERFSAEFPKEGPSILRIQQVVRGDSAAYFCASSPAGASSYEQYFGPGTRLTVT.

The rearrangement uses TRBV28 and TRBJ1-6; no clear D. The V end lost 1 base, the J end lost 4 bases, and 8 bases lay between the germline ends. Germline V gives CDR1 MDHEN, CDR2 SYDVKM. CDR3 length equals 15 residues. CDR3 DNA: TGTGCCAGCAGTTTATATACGGGATATAATTCACCCCTCCACTTT. It codes for CASSLYTGYNSPLHF.

The table lists this clone with a count of one. The genes are TRBV4-1 and TRBJ1-6, with 8 bases fitting TRBD1. V gave up 1 base and J gave up 10 bases; unmatched junction bases: 9. This CDR3 contains 16 residues. The germline gives CDR1 MGHRA, CDR2 YSYEKL. The chain's CDR3 is CASSQGVVAGGSPLHF. For the CDR3, the DNA is TGCGCCAGCAGCCAAGGGGTAGTGGCAGGGGGCTCACCCCTCCACTTT.

The chain carries TRBV27 and TRBJ1-6; D is ambiguous. V gave up 6 bases and J gave up 10 bases, with 13 bases separating them. Germline V lookup: CDR1 MNHEY, CDR2 SMNVEV (reference sequence). This CDR3 has 13 amino acids. CDR3 loop: CASRWHPGSPLHF. In nucleotides, the CDR3 is TGTGCCAGCAGGTGGCATCCGGGGTCACCCCTCCACTTT.

This clone appeared a few times. The rearrangement joins TRBV6-5 to TRBJ2-3; the match to TRBD1 covers 8 bases. The CDR3 runs to 15 residues. J gave up 2 bases and V 6 bases, and 7 bases lay outside the gene matches. Germline V gives CDR1 MNHEY, CDR2 SVGAGI. The CDR3 protein is CASSTGQGNTDTQYF. The DNA for the CDR3 is TGTGCCAGCAGCACCGGACAGGGAAACACAGATACGCAGTATTTT.

This rearrangement joins TRBV9 to TRBJ2-1, with D possibly matching TRBD1 (5 bases). The V end was cut by 0 bases, the J end by 4 bases, with 5 bases between. Germline CDR1 and CDR2: SGDLS and YYNGEE. CDR3 length: 13 residues. The CDR3 here is CASSVGQYNEQFF. DNA of the CDR3: TGTGCCAGCAGCGTAGGACAGTACAATGAGCAGTTCTTC.

A single count supports this clone. V and J are TRBV19 and TRBJ1-1, with 7 bases identical to TRBD1. V shed 6 bases, J shed 2 bases, and the junction held 3 bases outside the gene matches. CDR1 is LNHDA, CDR2 SQIVND, per germline (reference sequence). This CDR3 contains 13 residues. DNA for the CDR3: TGTGCCAGTAGCCACAGGGGTAACACTGAAGCTTTCTTT. It encodes CASSHRGNTEAFF. The entire variable domain, with the rest obtained from reference TRBV19 and TRBJ1-1, is as follows: DGGITQSPKYLFRKEGQNVTLSCEQNLNHDAMYWYRQDPGQGLRLIYYSQIVNDFQKGDIAEGYSVSREKKESFPLTVTSAQKNPTAFYLCASSHRGNTEAFFGQGTRLTVV.

This clone was seen only once. The chain employs TRBV30 and TRBJ1-1; possible D gene TRBD1, 5 bases. CDR3 length: 13 residues. V was clipped by 1 base and J by 3 bases, with 9 bases between them. Germline V gene sequence: CDR1 GTSNPN, CDR2 SVGIG (reference sequence). CDR3 coding DNA: TGTGCCTGGAGTGAGACAGCCTACACTGAAGCTTTCTTT. Translation gives CAWSETAYTEAFF.

The chain uses TRBV3-1 (or the pseudogene TRBV3-2) and TRBJ2-7; no clear D gene. Germline loops: CDR1 LGHDT, CDR2 YNNKEL (reference sequence). The CDR3 has 12 residues. Trimming left V 4 bases short and J 0 bases short, with 4 bases between. In DNA form, the CDR3 reads TGTGCCAGCAGCCCCTACTCCTACGAGCAGTACTTC. Its translation is CASSPYSYEQYF.

The chain has TRBV11-1 and TRBJ2-7; TRBD1 aligns across 7 bases. Germline-derived CDR1 and CDR2 are SGHAT and FQDESV (reference sequence). Trimming cost V 5 bases and J 2 bases; bases outside gene matches: 3. The CDR3 sequence is 13 residues long. CDR3 loop: CASSAGGPYEQYF. In nucleotides, the CDR3 is TGTGCCAGCAGCGCAGGGGGTCCCTACGAGCAGTACTTC.

This chain connects TRBV5-1 to TRBJ1-4; the D is unclear. Trimming pared 5 bases from V and 0 bases from J, leaving 11 bases between. CDR1 is SGHRS, CDR2 YFSETQ, per germline. The CDR3 length is 15 residues. CDR3 loop: CASRPSGTTNEKLFF. The CDR3, as DNA: TGCGCCAGCAGGCCCTCCGGGACAACTAATGAAAAACTGTTTTTT.

The chain is built from TRBV5-1 and TRBJ2-6; no clear D. Germline V gives CDR1 SGHRS, CDR2 YFSETQ. Trimming shortened V by 0 bases and J by 0 bases, and 4 bases separated the two germline ends. This CDR3 has 15 amino acids. CDR3 DNA: TGCGCCAGCAGCTTGGATATCTCTGGGGCCAACGTCCTGACTTTC. As protein: CASSLDISGANVLTF. Full variable domain (remainder filled in from reference TRBV5-1 and TRBJ2-6): KAGVTQTPRYLIKTRGQQVTLSCSPISGHRSVSWYQQTPGQGLQFLFEYFSETQRNKGNFPGRFSGRQFSNSRSEMNVSTLELGDSALYLCASSLDISGANVLTFGAGSRLTVL.

The gene calls are TRBV6-2 or TRBV6-3 and TRBJ2-5, with a tentative D call TRBD2 (5 bases). CDR3 length: 14 amino acids. The V gene's germline CDR1 is MNHEY and CDR2 SVGEGT. V shed 2 bases and J shed 5 bases, with 12 bases lying between them. Here the CDR3 reads CASSYLGVAETQYF. DNA for the CDR3: TGTGCCAGCAGTTACCTCGGGGTAGCGGAGACCCAGTACTTC.

This clone was picked up one time. This chain links TRBV7-3 with TRBJ2-2; TRBD2 agrees at 12 bases. The CDR3 loop spans 17 amino acids. CDR1 and CDR2 from the germline V gene are SGHTA and FQGTGA. Trimming cost V 2 bases and J 7 bases; bases outside gene matches: 8. The CDR3 DNA reads as TGTGCCAGCAGCTTAGGGCTAGCGGGAGGGCCAAACGGGGAGCTGTTTTTT. Encoded protein: CASSLGLAGGPNGELFF.

The chain employs TRBV7-9 and TRBJ2-1, with 7 bases matching TRBD2. J gave up 4 bases and V 1 base, and 4 bases lay outside the gene matches. The germline V gene has CDR1 SEHNR and CDR2 FQNEAQ (reference sequence). The CDR3 is made up of 15 amino acids. CDR3 in amino acids: CASSLGTSVYNEQFF. CDR3 sequence (DNA): TGTGCCAGCAGCTTAGGAACTAGCGTTTACAATGAGCAGTTCTTC. Based on the CDR3 plus reference TRBV7-9 and TRBJ2-1, the full variable domain is DTGVSQNPRHKITKRGQNVTFRCDPISEHNRLYWYRQTLGQGPEFLTYFQNEAQLEKSRLLSDRFSAERPKGSFSTLEIQRTEQGDSAMYLCASSLGTSVYNEQFFGPGTRLTVL.

The rearrangement uses TRBV20-1 and TRBJ1-5; D possibly corresponds to TRBD1 (5 bases). The germline V gene has CDR1 DFQATT and CDR2 SNEGSKA (reference sequence). V dropped 6 bases and J dropped 0 bases, with 12 bases sitting between them. The CDR3 runs 14 residues. CDR3 in amino acids: CSASPGGSNQPQHF. CDR3 nucleotide sequence: TGCAGTGCGAGTCCGGGGGGTAGCAATCAGCCCCAGCATTTT.

V is TRBV7-3 and J is TRBJ2-3; D is undetermined. CDR1 SGHTA and CDR2 FQGTGA come from the germline V gene. Trimming pared 2 bases from V and 1 base from J, leaving 7 bases between. The length of the CDR3 is 14 residues. DNA of the CDR3: TGTGCCAGCAGCTTACAACACGGCACAGATACGCAGTATTTT. This sequence encodes CASSLQHGTDTQYF.

There are a few counts of this clone. The chain has TRBV27 and TRBJ1-5; 8 nucleotides match TRBD1. This CDR3 is 14 amino acids long. With 8 bases clipped from V and 6 bases from J, the junction kept 9 bases outside the gene matches. Germline V gene data show CDR1 as MNHEY and CDR2 as SMNVEV (reference sequence). The CDR3 reads CASSRQGRGQPQHF. CDR3 DNA sequence: TGTGCCAGCTCCAGACAGGGGAGGGGTCAGCCCCAGCATTTT.

This clone was counted once. V usage is TRBV4-1 and J usage is TRBJ1-5; 7 bases line up with TRBD1. Germline V gene lookup returns CDR1 MGHRA and CDR2 YSYEKL. The CDR3 covers 17 residues. V was clipped by 3 bases and J by 6 bases; unmatched bases: 14. Written as DNA, the CDR3 is TGCGCCAGCAGCCAGGGGCCAGGCGACAGGGCCGGTCAGCCCCAGCATTTT. It encodes CASSQGPGDRAGQPQHF.

This clone came up once. The chain's CDR3 is CATLWGSGGNEQFF. The CDR3 DNA sequence: TGTGCCACCCTTTGGGGATCAGGAGGTAATGAGCAGTTCTTC. The chain has TRBV28 and TRBJ2-1; D may be TRBD2 (5 bases). The CDR3 is 14 residues long. The germline V gene encodes CDR1 MDHEN and CDR2 SYDVKM. Trimming shortened V by 10 bases and J by 7 bases, and 20 bases separated the two germline ends.

The V gene is TRBV11-2, the J gene TRBJ2-5; D gene uncertain. Germline-derived CDR1 and CDR2 are SGHAT and FQNNGV. There are 11 residues in the CDR3. V was trimmed by 6 bases and J by 5 bases, leaving 7 bases between them. The CDR3 protein is CASRMRETQYF. The CDR3 DNA sequence: TGTGCCAGCAGAATGAGGGAGACCCAGTACTTC.

This sequence joins TRBV7-3 and TRBJ2-3; D might be TRBD2 (5 bases). Germline CDR1 is SGHTA and CDR2 is FQGTGA. The CDR3 length is 14 residues. V was shortened by 5 bases and J by 1 base, with 10 bases between the two germline ends. CDR3 residues: CASSHAGGTDTQYF. The CDR3 DNA reads as TGTGCCAGCAGCCATGCCGGGGGCACAGATACGCAGTATTTT.

The V and J genes are TRBV2 and TRBJ1-5; 7 positions agree with TRBD1. Germline V gene lookup returns CDR1 SNHLY and CDR2 FYNNEI. This CDR3 is 12 amino acids long. The J segment lost 6 bases and the V segment lost 7 bases, leaving 3 bases of the junction unmatched. CDR3 residues: CASKGGGQPQHF. For the CDR3, the DNA is TGTGCCAGCAAAGGGGGCGGTCAGCCCCAGCATTTT.

The genes are TRBV30 and TRBJ2-3, with D perhaps matching TRBD1 (7 bases). CDR3 length: 15 amino acids. Germline loops: CDR1 GTSNPN, CDR2 SVGIG (reference sequence). V gave up 0 bases and J gave up 3 bases, with 13 bases separating them. The CDR3 reads CAWSVLAGQTDTQYF. In nucleotides, the CDR3 is TGTGCCTGGAGTGTACTCGCGGGACAGACAGATACGCAGTATTTT.

This rearrangement joins TRBV19 to TRBJ2-7, with D perhaps TRBD1 (5 bases). Germline CDR1 is LNHDA and CDR2 is SQIVND (reference sequence). The CDR3 consists of 17 residues. Deletions cut 5 bases from V and 3 bases from J, with 23 bases between. CDR3 region: CASSSTPRQGGHYEQYF. Written as DNA, the CDR3 is TGTGCCAGTAGTTCCACCCCCAGGCAGGGCGGCCACTACGAGCAGTACTTC.

The chain has TRBV5-4 and TRBJ2-2, with TRBD2 matching over 7 bases. Trimming took 4 bases from V and 5 from J; bases not matched to a gene: 8. CDR3 length equals 15 residues. Germline CDR1 reads SGHNT; CDR2 reads YYREEE (reference sequence). Written as DNA, the CDR3 is TGTGCCAGCAGCCCGGCGGCTAGCGGTACCGGGGAGCTGTTTTTT. This gives the protein CASSPAASGTGELFF.

The rearrangement joins TRBV4-1 to TRBJ1-1, with TRBD1 as a possible D gene (5 bases). Germline values: CDR1 MGHRA, CDR2 YSYEKL. V was cut by 3 bases and J by 1 base, with 9 bases left in between. CDR3 size: 14 residues. In DNA form, the CDR3 reads TGCGCCAGCAGCCAGTGGGGGGAGAACACTGAAGCTTTCTTT. Its translation is CASSQWGENTEAFF.

CDR3 DNA sequence: TGTGCCAGCAGCGCCGGAGGGGAGACCCAGTACTTC. This translates into CASSAGGETQYF. This chain connects TRBV7-9 to TRBJ2-5; possibly TRBD2 for D (6 bases). V lost 5 bases to trimming and J lost 5 bases, with 9 bases between them. The CDR3 runs to 12 residues. CDR1 is SEHNR, CDR2 FQNEAQ, per germline (reference sequence).

J is TRBJ1-1 and V is TRBV28; D gene ambiguous. The CDR3 sequence is 15 residues long. Germline values: CDR1 MDHEN, CDR2 SYDVKM. The V and J ends lost 7 bases and 1 base respectively, with 16 bases between them. CDR3 amino acids: CASTLGGLANTEAFF. For the CDR3, the DNA is TGTGCCAGCACCCTGGGAGGTCTCGCGAACACTGAAGCTTTCTTT.

The J gene is TRBJ2-3, the V gene TRBV7-8; 13 bases agree with TRBD2. The V and J ends lost 4 bases and 10 bases, in that order; junction bases with no gene match: 11. The V gene's germline CDR1 is SGHVS and CDR2 FQNEAQ. This CDR3 region has 16 residues. CDR3: CASSYALGLAGVSQYF. CDR3 nucleotides: TGTGCCAGCAGCTACGCCCTCGGACTAGCGGGAGTGTCGCAGTATTTT.